Presented here are 15 T cell receptor beta chains from one specimen sequenced in a study of OX40 agonist ivuxolimab in advanced cancers. Here immunoSEQ multiplex PCR was the method, and the copy in TCRdb shows in-frame clones only, minus some. The table shows 50,000 to 75,000 clones, with roughly 90% occurring only once. Material: CD4+ or CD8+ T cells sorted from blood, obtained in a trial of the OX40 agonist ivuxolimab. These receptors came from an adult with an advanced solid tumor such as melanoma, head and neck, liver or kidney cancer.

J is TRBJ1-4 and V is TRBV5-6; possibly TRBD1 for D (5 bases). The length of the CDR3 is 16 residues. V shed 4 bases and J shed 7 bases, with 20 bases lying between them. Germline CDR1 reads SGHDT; CDR2 reads YYEEEE. The CDR3 sequence: CASSPEYGGRSEKLFF. In DNA form, the CDR3 reads TGTGCCAGCAGCCCAGAATACGGGGGGAGGAGTGAAAAACTGTTTTTT. The whole variable domain, remainder taken from reference TRBV5-6 and TRBJ1-4, is DAGVTQSPTHLIKTRGQQVTLRCSPKSGHDTVSWYQQALGQGPQFIFQYYEEEERQRGNFPDRFSGHQFPNYSSELNVNALLLGDSALYLCASSPEYGGRSEKLFFGSGTQLSVL.

The genes are TRBV7-2 and TRBJ2-2, with D perhaps being TRBD1 or TRBD2 (7 bases each). CDR3 length: 14 residues. Trimming shortened V by 4 bases and J by 5 bases, and 11 bases separated the two germline ends. From germline, CDR1 is SGHTA and CDR2 FQGNSA. The CDR3, as DNA: TGTGCCAGCAGCTCGCAGGGGGGGACCGGGGAGCTGTTTTTT. It translates to CASSSQGGTGELFF.

A note on this clone: In this CDR3 the conserved last residue, phenylalanine or tryptophan, is missing, so a read error is likely. The rearrangement uses TRBV30 and TRBJ2-7, with D perhaps TRBD2 (6 bases). V lost 4 bases and J 1 base, leaving 20 bases between the germline ends. CDR3 length equals 16 residues. CDR1 and CDR2 (germline): GTSNPN, SVGIG (reference sequence). The CDR3 DNA is TGTGCCTGGACTTGGGGCGGGGTGCGGGGTTCCTACGAGCAGTACCTC. This gives the protein CAWTWGGVRGSYEQYL.

This chain links TRBV5-1 with TRBJ2-2, with 7 positions matching TRBD1. V gave up 4 bases and J gave up 3 bases; unmatched junction bases: 6. There are 15 residues in the CDR3. In germline, CDR1 is SGHRS, CDR2 YFSETQ. The CDR3 nucleotides read TGCGCCAGCAGCCTAGGGACAGCGGACACCGGGGAGCTGTTTTTT. Protein: CASSLGTADTGELFF. Using reference TRBV5-1 and TRBJ2-2 for the parts outside the CDR3, the full variable domain is KAGVTQTPRYLIKTRGQQVTLSCSPISGHRSVSWYQQTPGQGLQFLFEYFSETQRNKGNFPGRFSGRQFSNSRSEMNVSTLELGDSALYLCASSLGTADTGELFFGEGSRLTVL.

The chain joins TRBV6-5 to TRBJ2-7; D may be TRBD1 or TRBD2 (5 bases each). The CDR3 is 15 amino acids. Germline V gene lookup returns CDR1 MNHEY and CDR2 SVGAGI. V dropped 6 bases and J dropped 1 base, with 16 bases sitting between them. The CDR3 sequence: CASRKTGPDSYEQYF. The DNA for the CDR3 is TGTGCCAGCAGAAAAACGGGGCCCGATTCCTACGAGCAGTACTTC.

The chain links TRBV10-3 to TRBJ2-3, with D unresolved. V was clipped by 10 bases and J by 5 bases, with 10 bases between them. Looked up from germline, CDR1 is ENHRY and CDR2 is SYGVKD. The CDR3 runs 11 residues. The CDR3 region has the DNA TGTGCCACCTCTCCAGAAGATACGCAGTATTTT. Translated: CATSPEDTQYF.

The chain employs TRBV5-1 and TRBJ1-4, with TRBD1 matching 12 bases. This CDR3 region has 16 residues. Germline CDR1 is SGHRS and CDR2 is YFSETQ. V dropped 0 bases and J dropped 7; count of bases not matched to a gene: 4. The CDR3 sequence: CASSLVGTGGSEKLFF. The CDR3 coding sequence is TGCGCCAGCAGCTTGGTTGGGACAGGGGGCAGTGAAAAACTGTTTTTT.

The chain employs TRBV19 and TRBJ2-1; no reliable D call. V lost 6 bases and J lost 3, with 3 bases in between. There are 11 residues in the CDR3. The germline V gene has CDR1 LNHDA and CDR2 SQIVND (reference sequence). The CDR3 spells CASRDYNEQFF. In nucleotides, the CDR3 is TGTGCCAGTAGAGACTACAATGAGCAGTTCTTC.

This clone appeared a single time. The rearrangement links TRBV28 to TRBJ1-1, with D hard to call. The germline V and J ends were trimmed by 1 base and 3 bases, with 9 bases remaining between them. Germline V gene lookup returns CDR1 MDHEN and CDR2 SYDVKM. The CDR3 loop spans 14 amino acids. CDR3 residues: CASSLSGYDTEAFF. The DNA for the CDR3 is TGTGCCAGCAGTTTATCGGGTTACGACACTGAAGCTTTCTTT. Full variable domain (missing parts from reference TRBV28 and TRBJ1-1): DVKVTQSSRYLVKRTGEKVFLECVQDMDHENMFWYRQDPGLGLRLIYFSYDVKMKEKGDIPEGYSVSREKKERFSLILESASTNQTSMYLCASSLSGYDTEAFFGQGTRLTVV.

This clone was seen just once. The CDR3 spells CARSQGPTNYGYTF. CDR3 coding DNA: TGTGCCAGATCACAGGGGCCAACCAACTATGGCTACACCTTC. The chain combines TRBV11-3 with TRBJ1-2, with TRBD1 identical over 7 bases. The CDR3 sequence is 14 residues long. Germline lookup yields CDR1 SGHNT and CDR2 YENEEA. The trim removed 9 bases at V and 2 bases at J, leaving 9 bases unmatched.

V is TRBV7-2 and J is TRBJ1-2; maybe TRBD1 (5 bases). This CDR3 is 13 amino acids long. Trimming stripped 5 bases from V and 8 bases from J, with 15 bases between. Germline assignment: CDR1 SGHTA and CDR2 FQGNSA. The CDR3 bases are TGTGCCAGCAGCCAAGCGGGGACTGGAGGCTACACCTTC. This translates into CASSQAGTGGYTF. The full variable domain, with the rest looked up from reference TRBV7-2 and TRBJ1-2, is GAGVSQSPSNKVTEKGKDVELRCDPISGHTALYWYRQSLGQGLEFLIYFQGNSAPDKSGLPSDRFSAERTGGSVSTLTIQRTQQEDSAVYLCASSQAGTGGYTFGSGTRLTVV.

V usage is TRBV30 and J usage is TRBJ2-7, with 7 bases identical to TRBD1. The CDR3 consists of 13 residues. Losses at the gene ends were 5 bases for V and 10 bases for J; bases not matched to a gene: 14. Per the germline V gene, CDR1 is GTSNPN and CDR2 is SVGIG (reference sequence). The CDR3 region has the DNA TGTGCCTGGTTAGGTGACAGGGAAATGGTACAGTACTTC. As protein: CAWLGDREMVQYF. The full variable domain, its missing parts supplied by reference TRBV30 and TRBJ2-7, is SQTIHQWPATLVQPVGSPLSLECTVEGTSNPNLYWYRQAAGRGLQLLFYSVGIGQISSEVPQNLSASRPQDRQFILSSKKLLLSDSGFYLCAWLGDREMVQYFGPGTRLTVT.

The J gene is TRBJ1-2, the V gene TRBV9; 10 bases are shared with TRBD1. Germline CDR1 SGDLS, CDR2 YYNGEE. The V and J ends lost 1 base and 3 bases, in that order; junction bases with no gene match: 9. There are 17 residues in the CDR3. CDR3 DNA: TGTGCCAGCAGCGTACGTAGGACAGGGGGTTTTGACTATGGCTACACCTTC. It encodes CASSVRRTGGFDYGYTF.

This clone occurred once. The chain carries TRBV7-2 and TRBJ2-3; TRBD1 agrees at 8 bases. V was clipped by 2 bases and J by 1 base; unmatched bases: 2. Germline V CDR1 and CDR2: SGHTA, FQGNSA. The CDR3 is made up of 15 amino acids. CDR3 sequence (DNA): TGTGCCAGCAGCTTACAACAGGGGGGCACAGATACGCAGTATTTT. This codes for CASSLQQGGTDTQYF.

This clone has just one count. Mismatch with germline at one junction end may stem from a read error. This chain connects TRBV6-1 to TRBJ1-4; D perhaps matches TRBD1 (6 bases). Germline values: CDR1 MNHNS, CDR2 SASEGT. The CDR3 extends over 12 amino acids. The CDR3 DNA is TGTGCCAGCAGTCCAAAGGCAGGGGTTATCGAATTT. Its protein is CASSPKAGVIEF.